This entry lists 30 T cell receptor beta chains sequenced from one sample in a study of blood T cell repertoires in COVID-19. Using immunoSEQ multiplex PCR, the repertoire was profiled, and TCRdb retains in-frame clones only, with some absent. The table includes hundreds of thousands of clones, roughly 85% detected once. Sequenced: PBMCs or T cells enriched from blood (not recorded which). The source is a woman between 45 and 65 years old who had recovered from COVID-19.

This chain links TRBV7-2 with TRBJ2-2; D is undetermined. V gave up 5 bases and J gave up 7 bases, with 11 bases separating them. Germline V gives CDR1 SGHTA, CDR2 FQGNSA. The CDR3 covers 13 residues. The CDR3 DNA follows: TGTGCCAGCAGCCCCCTTATGTTCGGGGAGCTGTTTTTT. This codes for CASSPLMFGELFF.

This chain uses TRBV4-1 with TRBJ1-5; 8 nucleotides match TRBD1. The CDR3 runs 15 residues. The V and J ends lost 1 base and 4 bases, in that order; junction bases with no gene match: 3. CDR1 is MGHRA and CDR2 is YSYEKL in the germline V gene. As DNA, the CDR3 is TGCGCCAGCAGCCAAGGCGACAGGGGAAATCAGCCCCAGCATTTT. This codes for CASSQGDRGNQPQHF.

The chain uses TRBV30 and TRBJ2-1; 8 bases agree with TRBD2. This CDR3 is built from 13 residues. Germline CDR1 reads GTSNPN; CDR2 reads SVGIG (reference sequence). Trimming cost V 7 bases and J 7 bases; bases outside gene matches: 9. The CDR3 sequence is CASNGGVSNEQFF. The CDR3 nucleotides read TGTGCCTCCAACGGGGGGGTAAGTAATGAGCAGTTCTTC.

The sample holds a few counts of this clone. The chain recombines TRBV5-1 with TRBJ1-4; perhaps TRBD1 as D (5 bases). CDR1 SGHRS and CDR2 YFSETQ come from the germline V gene. The length of the CDR3 is 15 residues. The V end was cut by 2 bases, the J end by 3 bases, with 11 bases between. CDR3 region: CASSLWSGPNEKLFF. CDR3 DNA sequence: TGCGCCAGCAGCTTATGGTCAGGGCCTAATGAAAAACTGTTTTTT.

On this clone itself: The sample has other DNA sequences that encode this CDR3 too. The chain joins TRBV6-5 to TRBJ1-5; possible D gene TRBD1, 6 bases. CDR3 length equals 14 residues. V was trimmed by 4 bases and J by 6 bases, leaving 13 bases between them. Germline CDR1 and CDR2: MNHEY and SVGAGI. DNA for the CDR3: TGTGCCAGCAGTTTTACAGGGCAAGGTCAGCCCCAGCATTTT. This translates into CASSFTGQGQPQHF.

This chain connects TRBV5-1 to TRBJ2-3, with D possibly matching TRBD1 (6 bases). The V gene lost 4 bases and the J gene lost 5 bases, with 26 bases spanning the gap. Per the germline V gene, CDR1 is SGHRS and CDR2 is YFSETQ. The CDR3 loop spans 18 amino acids. This CDR3 reads CASSRQRQVLASKDTQYF. The DNA of the CDR3 is TGCGCCAGCAGCCGGCAAAGACAGGTTTTAGCTAGTAAAGATACGCAGTATTTT. Together with reference TRBV5-1 and TRBJ2-3, the CDR3 gives the full variable domain: KAGVTQTPRYLIKTRGQQVTLSCSPISGHRSVSWYQQTPGQGLQFLFEYFSETQRNKGNFPGRFSGRQFSNSRSEMNVSTLELGDSALYLCASSRQRQVLASKDTQYFGPGTRLTVL.

This chain uses TRBV11-2 with TRBJ1-1; possibly TRBD1 for D (6 bases). Trimming cost V 8 bases and J 2 bases, with 12 bases left between them. This CDR3 has 13 amino acids. CDR1 is SGHAT and CDR2 is FQNNGV in the germline V gene. CDR3 sequence reads: CASHTGLNTEAFF. The CDR3 DNA is TGTGCCAGCCATACAGGGCTCAACACTGAAGCTTTCTTT.

The chain employs TRBV11-2 and TRBJ2-7, with D maybe TRBD1 (6 bases). From germline, CDR1 is SGHAT and CDR2 FQNNGV. CDR3 length equals 13 residues. Trimming removed 3 bases at V and 6 bases at J, with 12 bases between. The CDR3: CASSFIQGLEQYF. The CDR3 DNA reads TGTGCCAGCAGCTTCATCCAGGGGCTCGAGCAGTACTTC.

This sequence joins TRBV5-1 and TRBJ1-4, with 9 bases lining up with TRBD1. Trimming removed 4 bases from V and 8 bases from J; junction bases left unmatched: 12. Per germline, CDR1 SGHRS and CDR2 YFSETQ. This CDR3 contains 16 residues. The CDR3 here is CASSISPGQGGEKLFF. The CDR3 DNA is TGCGCCAGCAGCATCTCTCCGGGACAGGGTGGCGAAAAACTGTTTTTT.

This clone was observed a single time. The rearrangement links TRBV25-1 to TRBJ1-2, with a possible D match to TRBD1 (5 bases). CDR1 and CDR2 (germline): MGHDK, SYGVNS. Trimming took 2 bases from V and 8 from J, leaving 12 bases between them. The CDR3 is made up of 13 amino acids. The CDR3 DNA reads TGTGCCAGCAGTGAACGAAGGGAGGGGGGCTACACCTTC. Encoded protein: CASSERREGGYTF.

The chain is built from TRBV7-4 and TRBJ2-4; D perhaps matches TRBD2 (5 bases). Trimming removed 4 bases from V and 0 bases from J, with 13 bases in between. The CDR3 totals 16 residues. CDR1 is SGHVT and CDR2 is SQSDAQ in the germline V gene. The CDR3 DNA follows: TGTGCCAGCAGCTCATTCGGGATATCAGCCAAAAACATTCAGTACTTC. Encoded protein: CASSSFGISAKNIQYF.

The gene calls are TRBV30 and TRBJ1-2; 11 bases map to TRBD1. Germline V CDR1 and CDR2: GTSNPN, SVGIG (reference sequence). V lost 7 bases and J lost 8; bases outside the gene matches: 18. This CDR3 comprises 16 residues. The CDR3 loop is CALPAGQGAARRGYTF. In DNA form, the CDR3 reads TGTGCCTTGCCAGCCGGACAGGGGGCTGCTAGAAGAGGCTACACCTTC.

This clone was detected only a few times. CDR3 in amino acids: CASSQRQESPLHF. CDR3 DNA: TGTGCCAGCAGTCAGAGACAGGAGTCACCCCTCCACTTT. The rearrangement joins TRBV27 to TRBJ1-6, with D maybe TRBD1 (6 bases). Germline V lookup: CDR1 MNHEY, CDR2 SMNVEV (reference sequence). CDR3 length: 13 amino acids. Trimming pared 5 bases from V and 10 bases from J, leaving 12 bases between.

The chain is built from TRBV7-2 and TRBJ1-1; no clear D gene. Trimming stripped 1 base from V and 0 bases from J, with 3 bases between. CDR3 size: 13 residues. Germline V gene data show CDR1 as SGHTA and CDR2 as FQGNSA. The CDR3 coding sequence is TGTGCCAGCAGCTTAGACATGAACACTGAAGCTTTCTTT. Its protein is CASSLDMNTEAFF.

The chain links TRBV5-1 to TRBJ2-5; a weak D match, TRBD2 (5 bases). V was cut by 2 bases and J by 1 base, with 9 bases left in between. Germline V gene lookup returns CDR1 SGHRS and CDR2 YFSETQ. The CDR3 has 14 amino acids. The CDR3 region has the DNA TGCGCCAGCAGCTTACCGGGAAGCCAAGAGACCCAGTACTTC. Protein: CASSLPGSQETQYF.

This clone is a singleton in its sample. V is TRBV11-2 and J is TRBJ1-3, with D unresolved. V was pared by 6 bases and J by 0 bases, with 9 bases between. The V gene's germline CDR1 is SGHAT and CDR2 FQNNGV. The CDR3 totals 14 residues. The CDR3 region is CASSATASGNTIYF. As DNA, the CDR3 is TGTGCCAGCAGTGCCACAGCCTCTGGAAACACCATATATTTT. The whole variable domain, filled in from reference TRBV11-2 and TRBJ1-3, reads EAGVAQSPRYKIIEKRQSVAFWCNPISGHATLYWYQQILGQGPKLLIQFQNNGVVDDSQLPKDRFSAERLKGVDSTLKIQPAKLEDSAVYLCASSATASGNTIYFGEGSWLTVV.

This clone came up a few times. The chain links TRBV19 to TRBJ1-2, with unresolved D. The CDR3 extends over 15 amino acids. The V gene's germline CDR1 is LNHDA and CDR2 SQIVND (reference sequence). Trimming cost V 3 bases and J 2 bases, with 13 bases left between them. CDR3 loop: CASSISTSRNYGYTF. In DNA, the CDR3 is TGTGCCAGTAGTATCTCTACCTCCCGAAACTATGGCTACACCTTC.

This clone came up once. The rearrangement joins TRBV28 to TRBJ2-7; 12 positions agree with TRBD1. Germline loops: CDR1 MDHEN, CDR2 SYDVKM. Trimming cost V 6 bases and J 7 bases; bases outside gene matches: 7. The CDR3 has 14 residues. CDR3 bases: TGTGCCAGCAGGCAGGGACAGGGGGCTCGAGAGCAGTACTTC. This sequence encodes CASRQGQGAREQYF.

V usage is TRBV29-1 and J usage is TRBJ2-7; 13 positions match TRBD2. V dropped 1 base and J dropped 6; count of bases not matched to a gene: 6. The germline V gene encodes CDR1 SQVTM and CDR2 ANQGSEA. The CDR3 is made up of 15 amino acids. CDR3 loop: CSVEGTSGSVSEQYF. The CDR3 coding sequence is TGCAGCGTTGAAGGGACTAGCGGGAGTGTATCCGAGCAGTACTTC.

The chain couples TRBV30 to TRBJ2-4; D is unresolved. The germline V and J ends were trimmed by 1 base and 7 bases, with 5 bases remaining between them. The length of the CDR3 is 11 residues. Germline-derived CDR1 and CDR2 are GTSNPN and SVGIG (reference sequence). The CDR3 spells CAWSAVNIQYF. For the CDR3, the DNA is TGTGCCTGGAGTGCGGTGAACATTCAGTACTTC.

The V call is TRBV23-1, the J call TRBJ2-7, with 9 bases that match TRBD1. TRBV23-1 is an open reading frame, and its role is uncertain. Germline trimming cut 0 bases from V and 3 bases from J; bases unmatched to any gene: 3. This CDR3 is built from 15 residues. The CDR3 DNA follows: TGCGCCAGCAGTCAATCGAAGGGACAGGGCTACGAGCAGTACTTC. It translates to CASSQSKGQGYEQYF.

The chain combines TRBV19 with TRBJ1-1; 8 bases are a match to TRBD1. There are 15 residues in the CDR3. Germline CDR1 is LNHDA and CDR2 is SQIVND (reference sequence). Germline trimming cut 2 bases from V and 7 bases from J; bases unmatched to any gene: 9. In nucleotides, the CDR3 is TGTGCCAGTAGTATAAGCGGGACAGGCCGATTTGAAGCTTTCTTT. Translation: CASSISGTGRFEAFF.

This chain connects TRBV5-5 to TRBJ2-1, with 7 bases fitting TRBD2. CDR1 is SGHKS and CDR2 is YYEKEE in the germline V gene (reference sequence). J was trimmed by 1 base and V by 2 bases; bases with no gene match: 3. CDR3 length: 15 residues. DNA of the CDR3: TGTGCCAGCAGCTTTGGCGGGAGTTCCTACAATGAGCAGTTCTTC. It encodes CASSFGGSSYNEQFF.

This chain links TRBV29-1 with TRBJ1-1, with 7 bases fitting TRBD1. V lost 4 bases and J lost 1; bases outside the gene matches: 6. From germline, CDR1 is SQVTM and CDR2 ANQGSEA. This CDR3 is 14 amino acids long. The CDR3 DNA reads TGCAGCGTTGGGAACAGGGGAGGGAACACTGAAGCTTTCTTT. Translation: CSVGNRGGNTEAFF.

This chain uses TRBV7-3 with TRBJ2-7, with 7 bases fitting TRBD1. Germline V gene sequence: CDR1 SGHTA, CDR2 FQGTGA. The length of the CDR3 is 16 residues. The junction had 10 bases not matched to a gene; V was cut back by 5 bases and J by 0 bases. The CDR3 loop reads CASSPRDRASSYEQYF. The CDR3 coding sequence is TGTGCCAGCAGCCCACGCGACAGGGCAAGCTCCTACGAGCAGTACTTC.

This sequence joins TRBV27 and TRBJ1-1; TRBD1 is a possible D gene (6 bases). The germline V gene encodes CDR1 MNHEY and CDR2 SMNVEV (reference sequence). The CDR3 consists of 15 residues. V gave up 11 bases and J gave up 1 base, with 20 bases separating them. The CDR3 loop reads CASRTTTTGNTEAFF. The CDR3 DNA reads as TGTGCCTCCCGCACGACCACGACAGGGAACACTGAAGCTTTCTTT.

V is TRBV5-5 and J is TRBJ1-1, with 12 bases aligning to TRBD1. The CDR3 is 16 amino acids. The V and J ends lost 5 bases and 4 bases, in that order; junction bases with no gene match: 9. Germline loops: CDR1 SGHKS, CDR2 YYEKEE (reference sequence). CDR3 bases: TGTGCCAGCAGTCCGGGACAGGGGGCGTCTGGCACTGAAGCTTTCTTT. Its translation: CASSPGQGASGTEAFF.

This sequence joins TRBV18 and TRBJ2-7, with 7 bases aligning to TRBD1. This CDR3 comprises 16 residues. Trimming removed 4 bases from V and 2 bases from J; junction bases left unmatched: 11. From germline, CDR1 is KGHSH and CDR2 LQKENI. The CDR3 DNA follows: TGTGCCAGCTCACTAGGGGCAGGGGGAACCCCCTACGAGCAGTACTTC. Translated, it gives CASSLGAGGTPYEQYF.

This sequence joins TRBV28 and TRBJ2-1; TRBD2 aligns across 8 bases. The CDR3 covers 18 residues. Looked up from germline, CDR1 is MDHEN and CDR2 is SYDVKM. Trimming removed 5 bases from V and 2 bases from J; junction bases left unmatched: 14. The CDR3 sequence is CASSPLGGGGPTYNEQFF. The CDR3 DNA is TGTGCCAGCAGTCCCCTCGGGGGCGGGGGGCCTACCTACAATGAGCAGTTCTTC.

In nucleotides, the CDR3 is TGTGCCAGCAGGCTGCTGTCGGGCGGGGACGAGCAGTACTTC. This encodes CASRLLSGGDEQYF. The J gene is TRBJ2-7, the V gene TRBV28, with a possible D match to TRBD2 (6 bases). This CDR3 is built from 14 residues. Germline V gives CDR1 MDHEN, CDR2 SYDVKM. V was shortened by 6 bases and J by 5 bases, with 17 bases between the two germline ends.